The text below deals with one T cell receptor beta chain. These data are taken from a study of blood T cell repertoires in COVID-19. Trimming removed 4 bases from V and 3 bases from J; junction bases left unmatched: 6. Germline V lookup: CDR1 SGHRS, CDR2 YFSETQ. The length of the CDR3 is 15 residues. Profiled with immunoSEQ multiplex PCR; TCRdb holds only in-frame clones, not every one. The sample lists 200,000 to 300,000 clones, 80% to 95% occurring once. Enrolled during active infection, Seattle patients were then followed longitudinally. V gene TRBV5-1 combines with J gene TRBJ2-2; TRBD1 matches 7 bases. The source material was peripheral blood. This receptor was obtained from a person aged 18 to 30 with COVID-19, enrolled during active disease. CDR3 bases: TGCGCCAGCAGCCCCGGGACAGATTACACCGGGGAGCTGTTTTTT. It specifies CASSPGTDYTGELFF. Based on the CDR3 plus reference TRBV5-1 and TRBJ2-2, the full variable domain is KAGVTQTPRYLIKTRGQQVTLSCSPISGHRSVSWYQQTPGQGLQFLFEYFSETQRNKGNFPGRFSGRQFSNSRSEMNVSTLELGDSALYLCASSPGTDYTGELFFGEGSRLTVL.